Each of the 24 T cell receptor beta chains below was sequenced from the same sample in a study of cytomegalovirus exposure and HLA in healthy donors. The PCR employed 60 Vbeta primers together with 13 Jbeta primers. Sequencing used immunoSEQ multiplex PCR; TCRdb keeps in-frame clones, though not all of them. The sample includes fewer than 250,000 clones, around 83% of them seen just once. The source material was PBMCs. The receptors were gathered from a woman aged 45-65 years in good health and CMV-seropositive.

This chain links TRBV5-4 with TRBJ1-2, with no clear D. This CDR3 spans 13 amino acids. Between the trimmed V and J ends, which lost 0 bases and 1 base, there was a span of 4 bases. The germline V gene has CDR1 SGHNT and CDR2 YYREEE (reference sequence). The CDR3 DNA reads TGTGCCAGCAGCTTGGAGCTTAACTATGGCTACACCTTC. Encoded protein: CASSLELNYGYTF.

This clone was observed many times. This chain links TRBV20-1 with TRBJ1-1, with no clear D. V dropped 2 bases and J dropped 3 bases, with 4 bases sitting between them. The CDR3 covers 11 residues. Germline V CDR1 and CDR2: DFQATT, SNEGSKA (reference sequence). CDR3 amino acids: CSARQYTEAFF. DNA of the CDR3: TGCAGTGCTAGACAGTACACTGAAGCTTTCTTT.

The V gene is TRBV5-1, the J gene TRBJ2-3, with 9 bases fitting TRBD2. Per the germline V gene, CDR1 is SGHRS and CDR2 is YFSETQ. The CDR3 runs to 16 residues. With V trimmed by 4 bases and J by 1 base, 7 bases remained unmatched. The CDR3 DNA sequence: TGCGCCAGCAGCCTGCCTAGCGGGGTCGGCACAGATACGCAGTATTTT. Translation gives CASSLPSGVGTDTQYF.

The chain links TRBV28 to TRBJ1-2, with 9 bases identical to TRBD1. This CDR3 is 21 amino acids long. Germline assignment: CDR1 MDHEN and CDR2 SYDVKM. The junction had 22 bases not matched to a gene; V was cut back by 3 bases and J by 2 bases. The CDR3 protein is CASSFLGTGKASGGLNYGYTF. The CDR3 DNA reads TGTGCCAGCAGTTTTCTGGGGACAGGGAAGGCGTCTGGTGGGTTGAACTATGGCTACACCTTC.

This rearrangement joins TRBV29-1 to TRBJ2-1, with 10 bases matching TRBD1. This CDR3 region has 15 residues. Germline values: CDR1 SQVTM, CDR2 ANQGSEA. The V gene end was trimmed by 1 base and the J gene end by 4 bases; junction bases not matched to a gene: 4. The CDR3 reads CSVEGGQGLYNEQFF. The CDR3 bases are TGCAGCGTTGAAGGGGGACAGGGGCTATACAATGAGCAGTTCTTC.

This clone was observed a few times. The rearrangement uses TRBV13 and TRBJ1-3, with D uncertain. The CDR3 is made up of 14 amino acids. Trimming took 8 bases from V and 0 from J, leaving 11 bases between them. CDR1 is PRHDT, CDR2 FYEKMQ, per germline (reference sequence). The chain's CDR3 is CASGLSLSGNTIYF. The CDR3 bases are TGTGCCAGCGGACTCAGTCTCTCTGGAAACACCATATATTTT.

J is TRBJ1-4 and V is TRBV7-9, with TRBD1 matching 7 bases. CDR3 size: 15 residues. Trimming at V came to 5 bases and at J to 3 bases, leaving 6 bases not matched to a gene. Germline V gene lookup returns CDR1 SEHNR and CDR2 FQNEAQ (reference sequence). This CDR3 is CASSQTGLSNEKLFF. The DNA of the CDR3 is TGTGCCAGCAGCCAGACAGGGCTATCTAATGAAAAACTGTTTTTT.

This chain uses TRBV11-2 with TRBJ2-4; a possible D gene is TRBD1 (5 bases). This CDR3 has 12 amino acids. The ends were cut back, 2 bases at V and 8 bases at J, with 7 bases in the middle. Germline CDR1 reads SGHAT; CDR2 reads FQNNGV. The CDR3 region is CASSLLGDIQYF. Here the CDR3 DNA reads TGTGCCAGCAGCTTATTAGGGGACATTCAGTACTTC.

This CDR3 is CASSLVSGLYGYTF. The CDR3 nucleotides read TGTGCCAGCAGTTTGGTTTCAGGGCTCTATGGCTACACCTTC. The chain uses TRBV2 and TRBJ1-2, with TRBD1 as a possible D gene (5 bases). Trimming cost V 5 bases and J 4 bases, with 14 bases left between them. The CDR3 totals 14 residues. Germline lookup yields CDR1 SNHLY and CDR2 FYNNEI.

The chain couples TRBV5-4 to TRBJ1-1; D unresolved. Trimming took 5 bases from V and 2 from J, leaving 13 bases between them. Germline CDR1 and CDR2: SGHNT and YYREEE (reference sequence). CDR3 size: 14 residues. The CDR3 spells CASRPFTVNTEAFF. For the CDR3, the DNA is TGTGCCAGCAGGCCGTTCACAGTTAACACTGAAGCTTTCTTT.

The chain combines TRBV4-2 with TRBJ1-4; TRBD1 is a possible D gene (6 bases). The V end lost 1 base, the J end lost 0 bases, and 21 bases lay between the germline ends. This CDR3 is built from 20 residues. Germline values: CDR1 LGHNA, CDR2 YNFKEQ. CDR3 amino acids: CASSQVSGGIPHTTNEKLFF. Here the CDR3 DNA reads TGTGCCAGCAGCCAAGTATCGGGGGGCATCCCACATACAACTAATGAAAAACTGTTTTTT.

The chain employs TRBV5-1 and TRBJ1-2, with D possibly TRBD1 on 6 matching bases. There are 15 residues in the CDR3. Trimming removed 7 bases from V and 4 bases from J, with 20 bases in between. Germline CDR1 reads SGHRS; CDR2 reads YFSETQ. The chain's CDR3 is CASGIRGGVGYGYTF. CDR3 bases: TGCGCCAGCGGGATCCGCGGGGGCGTAGGCTATGGCTACACCTTC.

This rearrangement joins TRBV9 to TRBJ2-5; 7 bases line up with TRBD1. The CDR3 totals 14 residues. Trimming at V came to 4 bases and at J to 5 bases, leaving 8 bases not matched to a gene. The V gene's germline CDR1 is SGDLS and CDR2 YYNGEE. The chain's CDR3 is CASSYRQGRETQYF. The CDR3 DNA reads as TGTGCCAGCAGCTACCGACAGGGCCGCGAGACCCAGTACTTC.

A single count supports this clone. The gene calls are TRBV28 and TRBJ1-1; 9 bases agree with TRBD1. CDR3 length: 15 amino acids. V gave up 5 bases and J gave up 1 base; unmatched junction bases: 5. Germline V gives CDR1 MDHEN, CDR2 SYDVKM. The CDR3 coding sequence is TGTGCCAGCAGTGAGAGGGACAGGGCGAACACTGAAGCTTTCTTT. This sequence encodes CASSERDRANTEAFF.

The CDR3, as DNA: TGTGCCAGCAGCTTCCAAGACTCTTCACCCCTCCACTTT. It codes for CASSFQDSSPLHF. V gene TRBV7-3 combines with J gene TRBJ1-6, with D uncertain. Trimming removed 3 bases from V and 9 bases from J, with 9 bases in between. Germline V gene data show CDR1 as SGHTA and CDR2 as FQGTGA. This CDR3 is built from 13 residues.

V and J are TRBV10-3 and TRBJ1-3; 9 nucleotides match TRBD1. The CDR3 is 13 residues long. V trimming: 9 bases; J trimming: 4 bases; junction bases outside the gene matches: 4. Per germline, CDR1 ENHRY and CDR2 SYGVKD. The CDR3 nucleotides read TGTGCCATTACCGGGACAGGGGGAAACACCATATATTTT. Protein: CAITGTGGNTIYF.

The CDR3 spells CASTPEGFWRVNRGGYTF. The CDR3, as DNA: TGTGCCAGTACCCCTGAGGGTTTTTGGAGGGTAAACCGGGGTGGCTACACCTTC. The chain is built from TRBV9 and TRBJ1-2; D call uncertain. In germline, CDR1 is SGDLS, CDR2 YYNGEE. Trimming stripped 8 bases from V and 7 bases from J, with 33 bases between. The CDR3 consists of 18 residues. The whole variable domain, remainder taken from reference TRBV9 and TRBJ1-2, is DSGVTQTPKHLITATGQRVTLRCSPRSGDLSVYWYQQSLDQGLQFLIQYYNGEERAKGNILERFSAQQFPDLHSELNLSSLELGDSALYFCASTPEGFWRVNRGGYTFGSGTRLTVV.

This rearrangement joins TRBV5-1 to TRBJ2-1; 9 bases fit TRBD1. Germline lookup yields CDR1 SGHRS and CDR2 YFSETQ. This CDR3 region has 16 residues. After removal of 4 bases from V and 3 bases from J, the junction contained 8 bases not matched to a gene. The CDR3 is CASSRSTGGFYNEQFF. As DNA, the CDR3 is TGCGCCAGCAGCCGGTCGACAGGGGGATTCTACAATGAGCAGTTCTTC. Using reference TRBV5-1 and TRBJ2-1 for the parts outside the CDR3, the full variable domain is KAGVTQTPRYLIKTRGQQVTLSCSPISGHRSVSWYQQTPGQGLQFLFEYFSETQRNKGNFPGRFSGRQFSNSRSEMNVSTLELGDSALYLCASSRSTGGFYNEQFFGPGTRLTVL.

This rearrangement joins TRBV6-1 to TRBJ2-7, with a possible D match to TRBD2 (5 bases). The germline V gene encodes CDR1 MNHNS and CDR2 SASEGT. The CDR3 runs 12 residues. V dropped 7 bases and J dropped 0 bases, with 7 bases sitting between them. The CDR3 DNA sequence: TGTGCCAGCATAGGGAGCTCCTACGAGCAGTACTTC. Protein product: CASIGSSYEQYF.

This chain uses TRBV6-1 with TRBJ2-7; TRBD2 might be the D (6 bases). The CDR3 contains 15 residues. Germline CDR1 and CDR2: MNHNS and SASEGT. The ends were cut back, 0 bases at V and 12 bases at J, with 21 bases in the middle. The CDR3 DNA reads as TGTGCCAGCAGTGAAGCATTGGTGGGACTTATGGCTCCGTACTTC. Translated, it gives CASSEALVGLMAPYF.

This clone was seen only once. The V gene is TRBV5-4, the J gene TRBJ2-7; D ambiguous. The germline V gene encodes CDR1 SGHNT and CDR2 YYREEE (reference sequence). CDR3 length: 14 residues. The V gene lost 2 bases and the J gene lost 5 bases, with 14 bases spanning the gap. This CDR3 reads CASSLYSASHEQYF. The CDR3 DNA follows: TGTGCCAGCAGCTTATACAGTGCATCCCACGAGCAGTACTTC.

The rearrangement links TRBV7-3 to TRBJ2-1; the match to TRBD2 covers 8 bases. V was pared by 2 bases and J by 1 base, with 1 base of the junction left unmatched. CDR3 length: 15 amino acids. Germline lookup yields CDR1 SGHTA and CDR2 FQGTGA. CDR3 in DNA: TGTGCCAGCAGCTTACCTAGCGGGTCCTACAATGAGCAGTTCTTC. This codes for CASSLPSGSYNEQFF.

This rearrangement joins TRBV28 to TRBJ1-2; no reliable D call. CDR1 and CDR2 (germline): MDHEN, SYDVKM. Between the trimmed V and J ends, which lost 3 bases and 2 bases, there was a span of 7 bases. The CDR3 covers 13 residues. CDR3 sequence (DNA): TGTGCCAGCAGTTTTGGGCAGAACTATGGCTACACCTTC. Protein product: CASSFGQNYGYTF.

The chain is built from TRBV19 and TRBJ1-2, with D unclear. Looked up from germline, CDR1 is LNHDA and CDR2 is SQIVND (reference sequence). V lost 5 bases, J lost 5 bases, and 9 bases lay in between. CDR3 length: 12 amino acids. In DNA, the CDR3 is TGTGCCAGTAGTCCAAGGAGTTATGGCTACACCTTC. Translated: CASSPRSYGYTF.